This T cell receptor beta chain was retrieved from a study of control samples from healthy donors and cancer patients. Trimming took off 1 base at V and 4 bases at J, with 7 bases between the two ends. The germline CDR1 and CDR2 sequences are LNHDA and SQIVND (reference sequence). There are 13 residues in the CDR3. Data came from immunoSEQ multiplex PCR; TCRdb stores just in-frame clones and leaves some out. In the table there are more than 45,000 clones, about 93% of which are singletons. The receptor's source is a woman in her forties or fifties with head and neck cancer. The material sequenced was PBMCs. V is TRBV19 and J is TRBJ1-2; the D gene is possibly TRBD1 (5 bases). CDR3 in DNA: TGTGCCAGTAGTATAGGTCAGGGCTATGGCTACACCTTC. Amino acid sequence: CASSIGQGYGYTF.